The 14 T cell receptor beta chains presented below share a single source sample, sequenced in a study of Graves' ophthalmopathy and Graves' hyperthyroidism. RNA served as the template for amplifying TCR beta CDR3 regions. An opening RT-PCR round employed HTBI primers and preceded a second-round multiplex PCR. TCRdb passed the multiplex PCR reads through MiXCR, listing each CDR3 protein once. Counted here are about 210,000 distinct CDR3 sequences, around 30% occurring once; the ten biggest clones make up 9.1%. Sequencing was carried out using peripheral blood. The receptor source for this set is a man aged 50 to 59 with Graves' ophthalmopathy.

This clonotype was counted at least ten times. The rearrangement links TRBV14 to TRBJ1-1, with D hard to call. Deletions cut 5 bases from V and 1 base from J, with 5 bases between. CDR3 length: 12 amino acids. Germline V lookup: CDR1 SGHDN, CDR2 FVKESK. CDR3 coding DNA: TGTGCCAGCAGCGAGCCGAACACTGAAGCTTTCTTT. Translating gives CASSEPNTEAFF.

In this sample, this clonotype turned up a few times. The chain employs TRBV28 and TRBJ1-1; a possible D gene is TRBD1 (6 bases). The CDR3 runs 13 residues. Trimming shortened V by 6 bases and J by 1 base, and 9 bases separated the two germline ends. Germline values: CDR1 MDHEN, CDR2 SYDVKM. This chain's CDR3 is CASSRQENTEAFF. The CDR3 nucleotides read TGTGCCAGCAGCCGACAGGAGAACACTGAAGCTTTCTTT.

This clonotype was seen many times. The gene calls are TRBV29-1 and TRBJ2-7, with 9 bases identical to TRBD2. The CDR3 covers 12 residues. V gave up 4 bases and J gave up 3 bases; unmatched junction bases: 1. Germline CDR1 reads SQVTM; CDR2 reads ANQGSEA. The CDR3 is CSVGRGGYEQYF. CDR3 sequence (DNA): TGCAGCGTTGGGCGGGGGGGCTACGAGCAGTACTTC.

Comments on this clonotype: The junction shows a germline mismatch at one end, possibly a read error. The V gene is TRBV29-1, the J gene TRBJ2-5, with D hard to call. Germline-derived CDR1 and CDR2 are SQVTM and ANQGSEA. The CDR3 covers 11 residues. The CDR3 nucleotides are TGCAGCGTCGAAGAGCTAGAGACCCAGTACTTC. Its protein product is CSVEELETQYF.

Many counts were recorded for this clonotype. The rearrangement links TRBV7-8 to TRBJ2-4; tentative D call: TRBD1 (6 bases). The V end was cut by 3 bases, the J end by 2 bases, with 20 bases between. Germline V gene data show CDR1 as SGHVS and CDR2 as FQNEAQ. The CDR3 contains 18 residues. This CDR3 reads CASSLVRRGRDTKNIQYF. The CDR3, as DNA: TGTGCCAGCAGCTTGGTTCGCCGGGGCAGGGACACCAAAAACATTCAGTACTTC.

This clonotype was picked up many times. This chain joins TRBV28 and TRBJ1-1, with no clear D. This CDR3 spans 14 amino acids. Trimming pared 7 bases from V and 7 bases from J, leaving 19 bases between. Germline assignment: CDR1 MDHEN and CDR2 SYDVKM. For the CDR3, the DNA is TGTGCCAGCATCAACCCCAGCCCCGGTAGTGAAGCTTTCTTT. Residues: CASINPSPGSEAFF.

This clonotype was detected ten times or more. The CDR3 sequence: CAWETGDIQYF. The CDR3 DNA is TGTGCCTGGGAAACGGGGGACATTCAGTACTTC. V is TRBV30 and J is TRBJ2-4; a weak D match, TRBD2 (6 bases). The germline CDR1 and CDR2 sequences are GTSNPN and SVGIG (reference sequence). V lost 5 bases, J lost 8 bases, and 10 bases lay in between. The CDR3 is 11 residues long. Looking up the rest from reference TRBV30 and TRBJ2-4 gives the full variable domain: SQTIHQWPATLVQPVGSPLSLECTVEGTSNPNLYWYRQAAGRGLQLLFYSVGIGQISSEVPQNLSASRPQDRQFILSSKKLLLSDSGFYLCAWETGDIQYFGAGTRLSVL.

The rearrangement joins TRBV2 to TRBJ2-4; D not resolved. Trimming shortened V by 6 bases and J by 3 bases, and 12 bases separated the two germline ends. The V gene's germline CDR1 is SNHLY and CDR2 FYNNEI. The CDR3 totals 14 residues. The CDR3 is CASSSRIDKNIQYF. The DNA for the CDR3 is TGTGCCAGCAGCAGCAGGATTGACAAAAACATTCAGTACTTC.

The V call is TRBV12-3 or TRBV12-4, the J call TRBJ1-1; no clear D. The CDR3 totals 14 residues. The V end lost 6 bases, the J end lost 0 bases, and 11 bases lay between the germline ends. The CDR3 is CASSPWAVNTEAFF. In nucleotides, the CDR3 is TGTGCCAGCAGCCCGTGGGCGGTGAACACTGAAGCTTTCTTT.

This rearrangement joins TRBV30 to TRBJ2-2; D gene ambiguous. The V end lost 0 bases, the J end lost 9 bases, and 14 bases lay between the germline ends. The CDR3 has 14 amino acids. CDR1 and CDR2 from the germline V gene are GTSNPN and SVGIG (reference sequence). CDR3 residues: CAWSVQKGLRELFF. The CDR3 DNA reads TGTGCCTGGAGTGTCCAGAAGGGCTTGAGGGAGCTGTTTTTT.

The rearrangement joins TRBV6-2 or TRBV6-3 to TRBJ1-5; 9 bases map to TRBD1. The CDR3 is 17 residues long. Trimming removed 2 bases from V and 4 bases from J; junction bases left unmatched: 9. CDR1 MNHEY and CDR2 SVGEGT come from the germline V gene. The CDR3 reads CASSYEPGQGWNQPQHF. The CDR3 DNA is TGTGCCAGCAGTTACGAACCGGGACAGGGTTGGAATCAGCCCCAGCATTTT.

This clonotype occurred many times. V and J are TRBV6-5 and TRBJ2-7, with a possible D match to TRBD2 (5 bases). V was pared by 5 bases and J by 3 bases, with 8 bases between. CDR1 and CDR2 (germline): MNHEY, SVGAGI. The length of the CDR3 is 12 residues. CDR3 sequence reads: CASSPGVYEQYF. Written as DNA, the CDR3 is TGTGCCAGCAGTCCCGGGGTCTACGAGCAGTACTTC.

The gene calls are TRBV6-2 or TRBV6-3 and TRBJ2-7; possibly TRBD1 or TRBD2 for D (5 bases each). Germline CDR1 is MNHEY and CDR2 is SVGEGT. V lost 4 bases to trimming and J lost 3 bases, with 13 bases between them. The CDR3 spans 14 residues. The CDR3 sequence: CASSSGPRIYEQYF. The CDR3 bases are TGTGCCAGCAGTTCGGGACCGAGGATCTACGAGCAGTACTTC.

This sequence joins TRBV7-2 and TRBJ1-1; D ambiguous. The V end lost 4 bases, the J end lost 4 bases, and 7 bases lay between the germline ends. Germline CDR1 and CDR2: SGHTA and FQGNSA. The CDR3 has 12 residues. CDR3 loop: CASSYMGTEAFF. In DNA, the CDR3 is TGTGCCAGCAGCTACATGGGCACTGAAGCTTTCTTT.